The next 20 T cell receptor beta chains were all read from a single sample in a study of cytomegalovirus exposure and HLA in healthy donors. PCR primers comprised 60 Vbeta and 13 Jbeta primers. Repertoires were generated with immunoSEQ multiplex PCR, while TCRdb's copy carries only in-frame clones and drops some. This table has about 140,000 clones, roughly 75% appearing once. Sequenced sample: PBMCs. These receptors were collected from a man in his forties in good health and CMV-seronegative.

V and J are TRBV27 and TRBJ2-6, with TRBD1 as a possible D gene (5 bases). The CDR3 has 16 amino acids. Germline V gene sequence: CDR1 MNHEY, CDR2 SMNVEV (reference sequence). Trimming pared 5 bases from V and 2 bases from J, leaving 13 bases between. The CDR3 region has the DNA TGTGCCAGCAGTAAAGCGACAGTCCCTGGGGCCAACGTCCTGACTTTC. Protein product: CASSKATVPGANVLTF.

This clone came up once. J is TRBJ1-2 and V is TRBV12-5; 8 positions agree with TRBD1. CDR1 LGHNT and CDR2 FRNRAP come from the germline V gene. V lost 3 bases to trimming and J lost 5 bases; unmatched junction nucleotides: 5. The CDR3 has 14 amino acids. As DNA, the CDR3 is TGTGCTAGTGGTTTTGGAGACAGGGGATATGGCTACACCTTC. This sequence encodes CASGFGDRGYGYTF.

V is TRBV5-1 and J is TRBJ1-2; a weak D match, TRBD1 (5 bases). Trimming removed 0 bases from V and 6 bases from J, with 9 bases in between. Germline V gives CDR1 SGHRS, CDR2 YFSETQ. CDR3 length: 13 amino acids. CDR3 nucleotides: TGCGCCAGCAGCTTGGGGCCAGGGAATGGCTACACCTTC. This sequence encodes CASSLGPGNGYTF.

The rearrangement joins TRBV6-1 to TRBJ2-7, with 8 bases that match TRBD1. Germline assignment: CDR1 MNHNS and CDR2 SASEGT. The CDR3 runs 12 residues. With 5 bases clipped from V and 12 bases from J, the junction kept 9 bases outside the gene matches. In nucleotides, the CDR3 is TGTGCCAGCAGTCAACGGACAGGGCCGGCGTACTTC. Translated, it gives CASSQRTGPAYF.

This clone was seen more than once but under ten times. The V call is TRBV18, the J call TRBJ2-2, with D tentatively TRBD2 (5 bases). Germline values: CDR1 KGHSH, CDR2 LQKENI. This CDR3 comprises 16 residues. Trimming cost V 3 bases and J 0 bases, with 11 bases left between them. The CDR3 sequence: CASSPDDGTNTGELFF. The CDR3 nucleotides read TGTGCCAGCTCACCTGACGACGGGACGAACACCGGGGAGCTGTTTTTT. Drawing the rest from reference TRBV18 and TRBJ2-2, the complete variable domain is NAGVMQNPRHLVRRRGQEARLRCSPMKGHSHVYWYRQLPEEGLKFMVYLQKENIIDESGMPKERFSAEFPKEGPSILRIQQVVRGDSAAYFCASSPDDGTNTGELFFGEGSRLTVL.

CDR3 protein: CASSFGGGPYEQYV. The CDR3 coding sequence is TGTGCCAGCAGCTTCGGGGGGGGCCCCTACGAGCAGTACGTC. The V call is TRBV5-4, the J call TRBJ2-7, with 8 bases aligning to TRBD2. CDR3 size: 14 residues. Germline loops: CDR1 SGHNT, CDR2 YYREEE (reference sequence). Germline trimming cut 2 bases from V and 2 bases from J; bases unmatched to any gene: 3.

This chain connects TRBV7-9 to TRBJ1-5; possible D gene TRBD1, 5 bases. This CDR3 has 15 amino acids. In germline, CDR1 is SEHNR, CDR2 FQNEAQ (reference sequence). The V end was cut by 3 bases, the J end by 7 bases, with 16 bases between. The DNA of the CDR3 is TGTGCCAGCAGCTTCTTCGGCAGGGTGAACCAGCCCCAGCATTTT. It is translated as CASSFFGRVNQPQHF.

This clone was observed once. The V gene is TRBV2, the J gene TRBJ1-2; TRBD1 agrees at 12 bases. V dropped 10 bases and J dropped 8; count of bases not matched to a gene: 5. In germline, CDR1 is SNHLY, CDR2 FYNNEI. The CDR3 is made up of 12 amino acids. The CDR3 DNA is TGTGCCACCGGGGACAGGGGGCAAGGCTACACCTTC. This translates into CATGDRGQGYTF.

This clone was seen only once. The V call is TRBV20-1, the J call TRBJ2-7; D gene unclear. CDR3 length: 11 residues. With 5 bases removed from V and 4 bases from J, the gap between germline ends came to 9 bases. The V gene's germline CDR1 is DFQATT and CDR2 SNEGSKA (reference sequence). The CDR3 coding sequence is TGCAGTGCTCGTACCCAGTACGAGCAGTACTTC. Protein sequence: CSARTQYEQYF.

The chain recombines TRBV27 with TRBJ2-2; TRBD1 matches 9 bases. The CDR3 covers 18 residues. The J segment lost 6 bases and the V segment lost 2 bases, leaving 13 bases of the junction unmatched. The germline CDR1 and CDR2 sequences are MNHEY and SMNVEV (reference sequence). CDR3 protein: CASSLQGQGSVVAGELFF. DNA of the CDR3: TGTGCCAGCAGTTTACAGGGACAGGGAAGTGTGGTCGCCGGGGAGCTGTTTTTT.

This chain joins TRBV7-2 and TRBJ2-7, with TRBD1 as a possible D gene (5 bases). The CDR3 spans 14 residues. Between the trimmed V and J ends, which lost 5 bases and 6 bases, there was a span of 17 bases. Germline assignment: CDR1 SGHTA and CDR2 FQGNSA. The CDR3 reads CASSPWGLIGEQYF. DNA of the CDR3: TGTGCCAGCAGCCCCTGGGGCCTAATTGGCGAGCAGTACTTC.

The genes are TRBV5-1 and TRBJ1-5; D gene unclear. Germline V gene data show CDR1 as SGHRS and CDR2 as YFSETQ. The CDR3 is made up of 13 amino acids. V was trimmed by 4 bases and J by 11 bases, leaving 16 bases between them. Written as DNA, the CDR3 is TGCGCCAGCAGCCCGAATCTGAACTCGGCCCAGCATTTT. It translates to CASSPNLNSAQHF. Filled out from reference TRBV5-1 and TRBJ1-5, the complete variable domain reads KAGVTQTPRYLIKTRGQQVTLSCSPISGHRSVSWYQQTPGQGLQFLFEYFSETQRNKGNFPGRFSGRQFSNSRSEMNVSTLELGDSALYLCASSPNLNSAQHFGDGTRLSIL.

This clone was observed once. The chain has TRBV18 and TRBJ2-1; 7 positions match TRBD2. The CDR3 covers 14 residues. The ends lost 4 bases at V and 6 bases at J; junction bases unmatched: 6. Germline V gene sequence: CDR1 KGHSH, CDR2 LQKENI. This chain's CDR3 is CASSLGAGLNEQFF. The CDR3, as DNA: TGTGCCAGCTCACTAGGAGCGGGGCTCAATGAGCAGTTCTTC. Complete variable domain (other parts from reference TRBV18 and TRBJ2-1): NAGVMQNPRHLVRRRGQEARLRCSPMKGHSHVYWYRQLPEEGLKFMVYLQKENIIDESGMPKERFSAEFPKEGPSILRIQQVVRGDSAAYFCASSLGAGLNEQFFGPGTRLTVL.

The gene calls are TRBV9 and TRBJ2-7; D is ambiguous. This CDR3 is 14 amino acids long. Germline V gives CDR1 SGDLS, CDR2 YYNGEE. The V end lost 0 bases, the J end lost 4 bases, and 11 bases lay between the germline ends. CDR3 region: CASSVELTDYEQYF. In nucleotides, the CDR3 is TGTGCCAGCAGCGTAGAGCTTACAGATTACGAGCAGTACTTC.

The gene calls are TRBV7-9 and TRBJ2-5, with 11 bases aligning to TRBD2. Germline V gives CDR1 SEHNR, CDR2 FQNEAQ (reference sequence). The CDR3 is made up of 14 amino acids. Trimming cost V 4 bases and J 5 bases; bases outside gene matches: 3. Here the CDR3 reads CASSWTSGYETQYF. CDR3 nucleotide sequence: TGTGCCAGCAGCTGGACTAGCGGGTATGAGACCCAGTACTTC.

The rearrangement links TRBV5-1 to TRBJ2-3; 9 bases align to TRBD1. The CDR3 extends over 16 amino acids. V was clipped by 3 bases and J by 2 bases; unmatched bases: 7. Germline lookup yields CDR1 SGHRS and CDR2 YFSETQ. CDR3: CASSWDREEHTDTQYF. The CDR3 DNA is TGCGCCAGCAGCTGGGACAGGGAGGAACACACAGATACGCAGTATTTT.

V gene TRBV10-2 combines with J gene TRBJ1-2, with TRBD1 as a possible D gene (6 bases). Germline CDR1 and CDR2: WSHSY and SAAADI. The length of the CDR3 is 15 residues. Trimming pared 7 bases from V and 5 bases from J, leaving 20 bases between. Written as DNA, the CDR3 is TGCGCCAGCACTGACTTAGACAGGCAGCTGTATGGCTACACCTTC. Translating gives CASTDLDRQLYGYTF.

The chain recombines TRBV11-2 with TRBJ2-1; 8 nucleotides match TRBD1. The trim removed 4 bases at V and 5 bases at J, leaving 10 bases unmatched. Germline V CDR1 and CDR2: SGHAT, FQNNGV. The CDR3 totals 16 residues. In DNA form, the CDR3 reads TGTGCCAGCAGCTCCCTCCGGACAGGGTGGAACAATGAGCAGTTCTTC. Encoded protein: CASSSLRTGWNNEQFF.

The CDR3 loop is CASSLAGTAYGYTF. The DNA for the CDR3 is TGTGCCAGCAGCTTAGCAGGGACAGCCTATGGCTACACCTTC. The chain carries TRBV11-1 and TRBJ1-2, with 7 positions matching TRBD1. After removal of 0 bases from V and 4 bases from J, the junction contained 2 bases not matched to a gene. CDR1 and CDR2 from the germline V gene are SGHAT and FQDESV (reference sequence). The CDR3 loop spans 14 amino acids.

CDR3 nucleotides: TGTGCCAGCAGTCCGGGACAGGGAAGCTCACCCCTCCACTTT. The encoded protein is CASSPGQGSSPLHF. The rearrangement joins TRBV6-5 to TRBJ1-6; 9 nucleotides line up with TRBD1. This CDR3 contains 14 residues. Trimming took 5 bases from V and 10 from J; bases not matched to a gene: 6. Germline CDR1 reads MNHEY; CDR2 reads SVGAGI.